The present entry profiles one T cell receptor beta chain with its context. Participants reported their clinical history, and cohort assignment relied on those reports. The sample comes from a study of blood T cell repertoires in COVID-19. Per the original data handling: Reference gene primer amplification gave estimated nucleated cell counts. Produced via immunoSEQ multiplex PCR; TCRdb's table is partial and in-frame only. That table gives V, J and clone size, and the DNA gave D and trimming. Among some 200,000 clones listed, 86% were seen once. Sequenced: PBMCs or T cells enriched from blood (not recorded which). This clonotype was obtained from a woman between 40 and 50 years old with acute COVID-19.

The CDR3, as DNA: TGCGCCAGCAGCTTTTTAGCGGGGGGTAGCACAGATACGCAGTATTTT. Its translation is CASSFLAGGSTDTQYF. The chain employs TRBV5-1 and TRBJ2-3; 10 bases align to TRBD2. CDR1 and CDR2 from the germline V gene are SGHRS and YFSETQ. This CDR3 is 16 amino acids long. V lost 2 bases, J lost 0 bases, and 3 bases stayed unmatched.